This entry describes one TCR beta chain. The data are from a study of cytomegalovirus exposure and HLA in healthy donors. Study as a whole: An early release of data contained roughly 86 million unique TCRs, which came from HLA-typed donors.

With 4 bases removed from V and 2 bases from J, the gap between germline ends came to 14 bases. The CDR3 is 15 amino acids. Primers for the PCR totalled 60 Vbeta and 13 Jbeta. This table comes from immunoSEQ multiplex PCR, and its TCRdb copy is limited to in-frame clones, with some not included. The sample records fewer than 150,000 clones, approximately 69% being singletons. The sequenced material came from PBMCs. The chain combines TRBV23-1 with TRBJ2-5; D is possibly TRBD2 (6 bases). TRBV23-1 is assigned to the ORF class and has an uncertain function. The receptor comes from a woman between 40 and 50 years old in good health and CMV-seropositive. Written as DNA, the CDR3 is TGCGCCAGCAGTCCGATCGGGGGAGGACAAGAGACCCAGTACTTC. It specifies CASSPIGGGQETQYF.